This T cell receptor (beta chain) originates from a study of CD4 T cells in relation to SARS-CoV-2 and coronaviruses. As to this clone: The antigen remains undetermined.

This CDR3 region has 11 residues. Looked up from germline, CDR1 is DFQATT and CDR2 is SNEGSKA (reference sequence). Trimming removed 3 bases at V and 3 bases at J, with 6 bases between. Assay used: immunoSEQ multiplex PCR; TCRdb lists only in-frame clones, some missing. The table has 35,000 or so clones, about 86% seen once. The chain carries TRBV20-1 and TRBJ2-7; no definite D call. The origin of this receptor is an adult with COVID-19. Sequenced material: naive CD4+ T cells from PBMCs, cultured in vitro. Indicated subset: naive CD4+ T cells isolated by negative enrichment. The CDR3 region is CSASPSYEQYF. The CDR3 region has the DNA TGCAGTGCTAGCCCCAGCTACGAGCAGTACTTC.